This record concerns one TCR beta chain sequence. Its specificity is unknown. This entry is derived from a study of graft-versus-host responses after intestinal transplantation. Study in general: Tacrolimus plus steroids were given to all recipients for about three years, preceded by anti-thymocyte globulin induction. General study results and limits: Allografts of patients with graft-donor T cell macrochimerism showed high graft-versus-host to host-versus-graft clone ratios. Some GvH clones appeared in ileal mucosa or blood before recipient bone marrow. Early post-transplant falls in HvG clones accompanied the peak levels of circulating GvH clones.

The repertoire was sequenced with immunoSEQ multiplex PCR; TCRdb's copy has only in-frame clones and lacks some. The data hold 40,000 to 55,000 clones, with roughly 80% observed a single time. The specimen was unstimulated CD4+ T cells sorted from spleen or lymph node cells, collected before transplant. The origin of this receptor is a human donor who was the organ donor for an intestinal transplant.

CDR3: CASSLVTGELFF. CDR3 DNA sequence: TGTGCCAGCAGCTTAGTTACCGGGGAGCTGTTTTTT. This chain uses TRBV7-6 with TRBJ2-2; unclear D gene. V was trimmed by 1 base and J by 5 bases, leaving 2 bases between them. Looked up from germline, CDR1 is SGHVS and CDR2 is FNYEAQ. The CDR3 runs to 12 residues.